The rows below give T cell receptor beta chains drawn from one sample of a study of blood T cells in healthy people across ages. TCRdb re-called the 5' RACE reads with MiXCR, one entry per CDR3 protein. In the table there are around 990,000 distinct CDR3 sequences, around 27% of which are singletons. This sample also appeared in a second study, on T cells of mothers and their children.

Sequencing was done on a sample of blood. These receptors originate from a girl aged 2 to 9 in good health. Both conserved end residues are part of each CDR3. The order of the fields is V gene, CDR3 length, J gene, D gene, clone size, CDR3 DNA, CDR3 protein. A D gene is named only where the DNA matches it firmly. Some rows mark clone size as missing; the rest say once, few, many or name a class of expanded clone.

V gene: TRBV4-1; CDR3 length: 14; J gene: TRBJ2-1; D gene: -; clone size: many; CDR3 DNA: TGCGCCAGCAGCCAAGATGGGGGGCTCACTGAGCAGTTCTTC; CDR3 protein: CASSQDGGLTEQFF
V gene: TRBV2; CDR3 length: 14; J gene: TRBJ1-3; D gene: TRBD1; clone size: -; CDR3 DNA: TGTGCCTGCCTTCAGGGGGATAAAGGAAACACCATATATTTT; CDR3 protein: CACLQGDKGNTIYF
V gene: TRBV12-3/TRBV12-4; CDR3 length: 15; J gene: TRBJ1-1; D gene: TRBD1; clone size: -; CDR3 DNA: TGTGCCAGCAGTCCGCGGACAGGGGGGATTTCTGAAGCTTTCTTT; CDR3 protein: CASSPRTGGISEAFF
V gene: TRBV29-1; CDR3 length: 14; J gene: TRBJ1-2; D gene: -; clone size: few; CDR3 DNA: TGCAGCGTTGTGGCGGGGGGCGATTACTATGGCTACACCTTC; CDR3 protein: CSVVAGGDYYGYTF
V gene: TRBV7-6; CDR3 length: 14; J gene: TRBJ2-7; D gene: -; clone size: -; CDR3 DNA: TGTGCCAGCAGCTTAGCCACAGGGCATGGCGAGCAGTACTTC; CDR3 protein: CASSLATGHGEQYF
V gene: TRBV25-1; CDR3 length: 15; J gene: TRBJ1-5; D gene: -; clone size: once; CDR3 DNA: TGTGCCAGCAGTGAATCTCTGGGGGAGAATCAGCCCCAGCATTTT; CDR3 protein: CASSESLGENQPQHF
V gene: TRBV29-1; CDR3 length: 14; J gene: TRBJ2-5; D gene: TRBD2; clone size: -; CDR3 DNA: TGCAGCGTTGTCGGTGGGAGGGCCCAAGAGACCCAGTACTTC; CDR3 protein: CSVVGGRAQETQYF
V gene: TRBV12-3/TRBV12-4; CDR3 length: 16; J gene: TRBJ2-1; D gene: TRBD1; clone size: -; CDR3 DNA: TGTGCCAGCAGTTTCCTGGGACAGACTCCTTACAATGAGCAGTTCTTC; CDR3 protein: CASSFLGQTPYNEQFF
V gene: TRBV5-1; CDR3 length: 17; J gene: TRBJ1-1; D gene: TRBD1; clone size: few; CDR3 DNA: TGCGCCAGCAGCCGGGACAGGATAATAGGCATGAACACTGAAGCTTTCTTT; CDR3 protein: CASSRDRIIGMNTEAFF
V gene: TRBV4-3; CDR3 length: 16; J gene: TRBJ1-6; D gene: -; clone size: few; CDR3 DNA: TGCGCCAGCAGCCAAGACTGGGATCAGGGTGGGTCACCCCTCCACTTT; CDR3 protein: CASSQDWDQGGSPLHF
V gene: TRBV7-3; CDR3 length: 13; J gene: TRBJ2-1; D gene: -; clone size: -; CDR3 DNA: TGTGCCAGCAGATTAGCCAGTGCCAATGAGCAGTTCTTC; CDR3 protein: CASRLASANEQFF
V gene: TRBV12-3/TRBV12-4; CDR3 length: 14; J gene: TRBJ1-2; D gene: -; clone size: -; CDR3 DNA: TGTGCCAGCAGCGCCGGGCTAACTAACTATGGCTACACCTTC; CDR3 protein: CASSAGLTNYGYTF
V gene: TRBV27; CDR3 length: 16; J gene: TRBJ2-1; D gene: -; clone size: -; CDR3 DNA: TGTGCCAGCAGAAGTATCTCTAGAGCGACCTACAATGAGCAGTTCTTC; CDR3 protein: CASRSISRATYNEQFF
V gene: TRBV10-3; CDR3 length: 14; J gene: TRBJ1-1; D gene: -; clone size: -; CDR3 DNA: TGTGCCATCGCGGGTCGGGGGCTGAACACTGAAGCTTTCTTT; CDR3 protein: CAIAGRGLNTEAFF
V gene: TRBV28; CDR3 length: 15; J gene: TRBJ2-7; D gene: TRBD2; clone size: few; CDR3 DNA: TGTGCCAGCAGGCCCAGCGGGAGAGCGGAATACGAGCAGTACTTC; CDR3 protein: CASRPSGRAEYEQYF
V gene: TRBV7-3; CDR3 length: 17; J gene: TRBJ2-1; D gene: TRBD1; clone size: -; CDR3 DNA: TGTGCCAGCAGCTTAAAGCCCAGGACAGGGGGCAACAATGAGCAGTTCTTC; CDR3 protein: CASSLKPRTGGNNEQFF
V gene: TRBV4-1; CDR3 length: 13; J gene: TRBJ1-1; D gene: -; clone size: few; CDR3 DNA: TGCGCCAGCAGCCTGCCGGGTGGGACCACTCTATCTTTT; CDR3 protein: CASSLPGGTTLSF
V gene: TRBV12-3/TRBV12-4; CDR3 length: 14; J gene: TRBJ2-3; D gene: TRBD2; clone size: -; CDR3 DNA: TGTGCCAGCGGCCCGGGACTAGCGGAAGATACGCAGTATTTT; CDR3 protein: CASGPGLAEDTQYF
V gene: TRBV5-6; CDR3 length: 17; J gene: TRBJ2-7; D gene: TRBD1; clone size: -; CDR3 DNA: TGTGCCAGCAGCTTGGATTCTTCGCGGGACAGGGGGTTCGAGCAGTACTTC; CDR3 protein: CASSLDSSRDRGFEQYF
V gene: TRBV4-2; CDR3 length: 13; J gene: TRBJ2-7; D gene: -; clone size: many; CDR3 DNA: TGTGCCAGCAGCCAAGGGCCACCCTACGAGCAGTACTTC; CDR3 protein: CASSQGPPYEQYF
V gene: TRBV12-3/TRBV12-4; CDR3 length: 16; J gene: TRBJ2-2; D gene: -; clone size: -; CDR3 DNA: TGTGCCATCCCCCTTGGGGAGCTCGGTGACACCGGGGAGCTGTTTTTT; CDR3 protein: CAIPLGELGDTGELFF
V gene: TRBV5-1; CDR3 length: 15; J gene: TRBJ1-1; D gene: TRBD1; clone size: few; CDR3 DNA: TGCGCCAGCAGCTTGGGACAGGGGATAGGCACTGAAGCTTTCTTT; CDR3 protein: CASSLGQGIGTEAFF
V gene: TRBV28; CDR3 length: 16; J gene: TRBJ2-7; D gene: TRBD2; clone size: -; CDR3 DNA: TGTGCCAGTGGGGATAGGACTAGCGGGCCCTTCTACGAGCAGTACTTC; CDR3 protein: CASGDRTSGPFYEQYF
V gene: TRBV29-1; CDR3 length: 15; J gene: TRBJ1-1; D gene: -; clone size: -; CDR3 DNA: TGCAGCGTTTATTCAGGTCGGGGAATGAACACTGAAGCTTTCTTT; CDR3 protein: CSVYSGRGMNTEAFF